The 10 T cell receptor beta chains below were found in one sample sequenced in a study of blood T cell repertoires in COVID-19. Sequencing used immunoSEQ multiplex PCR; TCRdb keeps in-frame clones, though not all of them. The table includes over 85,000 clones, around 90% detected once. Sequenced sample: peripheral blood. These receptors all come from a woman aged 80 or older with acute or convalescent COVID-19.

V and J are TRBV10-3 and TRBJ2-3; the D gene is possibly TRBD1 (5 bases). The V end lost 10 bases, the J end lost 1 base, and 15 bases lay between the germline ends. The CDR3 is made up of 14 amino acids. From germline, CDR1 is ENHRY and CDR2 SYGVKD. The CDR3 bases are TGTGCCACCAAGACCGTCAGGGGCACAGATACGCAGTATTTT. This sequence encodes CATKTVRGTDTQYF.

The rearrangement uses TRBV9 and TRBJ2-5; TRBD2 might be the D (6 bases). The CDR3 runs to 15 residues. V lost 3 bases and J 0 bases, leaving 12 bases between the germline ends. Germline CDR1 reads SGDLS; CDR2 reads YYNGEE. The CDR3 coding sequence is TGTGCCAGCAGCGGGGACCGGGACTACCAAGAGACCCAGTACTTC. This encodes CASSGDRDYQETQYF. Complete variable domain (other parts from reference TRBV9 and TRBJ2-5): DSGVTQTPKHLITATGQRVTLRCSPRSGDLSVYWYQQSLDQGLQFLIQYYNGEERAKGNILERFSAQQFPDLHSELNLSSLELGDSALYFCASSGDRDYQETQYFGPGTRLLVL.

This chain connects TRBV13 to TRBJ2-3; 9 positions agree with TRBD2. J gave up 2 bases and V 4 bases, and 7 bases lay outside the gene matches. The germline V gene encodes CDR1 PRHDT and CDR2 FYEKMQ (reference sequence). The CDR3 has 16 amino acids. For the CDR3, the DNA is TGTGCCAGCAGCTCCCGGGCTAGCGGGATCACAGATACGCAGTATTTT. Translation gives CASSSRASGITDTQYF.

V usage is TRBV18 and J usage is TRBJ1-2; TRBD1 matches at 8 bases. Germline V gene sequence: CDR1 KGHSH, CDR2 LQKENI. V gave up 3 bases and J gave up 2 bases; unmatched junction bases: 5. The CDR3 sequence is 15 residues long. The CDR3 bases are TGTGCCAGCTCACCCCAGGGGGCGGAAAACTATGGCTACACCTTC. This gives the protein CASSPQGAENYGYTF.

The chain's CDR3 is CASSTTSAGELFF. CDR3 coding DNA: TGTGCCAGCTCAACAACTAGCGCCGGGGAGCTGTTTTTT. V is TRBV18 and J is TRBJ2-2; TRBD2 agrees at 7 bases. The germline V gene has CDR1 KGHSH and CDR2 LQKENI. The trim removed 5 bases at V and 6 bases at J, leaving 3 bases unmatched. This CDR3 spans 13 amino acids.

The rearrangement uses TRBV18 and TRBJ1-1; 10 bases are shared with TRBD1. Per germline, CDR1 KGHSH and CDR2 LQKENI. The V gene end was trimmed by 2 bases and the J gene end by 10 bases; junction bases not matched to a gene: 7. The CDR3 runs 14 residues. The CDR3 sequence: CASSPSGTGVGAFF. CDR3 bases: TGTGCCAGCTCACCATCCGGGACAGGGGTTGGAGCTTTCTTT. Based on the CDR3 plus reference TRBV18 and TRBJ1-1, the full variable domain is NAGVMQNPRHLVRRRGQEARLRCSPMKGHSHVYWYRQLPEEGLKFMVYLQKENIIDESGMPKERFSAEFPKEGPSILRIQQVVRGDSAAYFCASSPSGTGVGAFFGQGTRLTVV.

In this sample, this clone turned up once. The J gene is TRBJ1-6, the V gene TRBV13; 8 bases align to TRBD1. The germline CDR1 and CDR2 sequences are PRHDT and FYEKMQ (reference sequence). CDR3 length: 14 amino acids. Trimming took 2 bases from V and 9 from J; bases not matched to a gene: 3. CDR3 in amino acids: CASSLSGGTSPLHF. CDR3 nucleotide sequence: TGTGCCAGCAGCTTATCAGGGGGCACTTCACCCCTCCACTTT.

The chain recombines TRBV28 with TRBJ2-7; D gene ambiguous. This CDR3 contains 16 residues. V shed 3 bases and J shed 2 bases, with 17 bases lying between them. Germline V CDR1 and CDR2: MDHEN, SYDVKM. Written as DNA, the CDR3 is TGTGCCAGCAGTTTCCTCCTTTCCGAGCTTACCTACGAGCAGTACTTC. It is translated as CASSFLLSELTYEQYF.

In DNA, the CDR3 is TGTGCCAGCAGTTATCAGGGACAGGGGGCGAGAGGCTACACCTTC. Translated: CASSYQGQGARGYTF. The V call is TRBV6-5, the J call TRBJ1-2; 12 positions match TRBD1. Germline CDR1 reads MNHEY; CDR2 reads SVGAGI. Losses at the gene ends were 3 bases for V and 8 bases for J; bases not matched to a gene: 7. The CDR3 contains 15 residues.

CDR3 nucleotide sequence: TGTGCCAGCAGTCTAGGGGCTAACGGGGAGCTGTTTTTT. It encodes CASSLGANGELFF. This chain uses TRBV2 with TRBJ2-2; D may be TRBD1 (5 bases). CDR3 length equals 13 residues. Deletions cut 5 bases from V and 7 bases from J, with 11 bases between. Germline lookup yields CDR1 SNHLY and CDR2 FYNNEI.